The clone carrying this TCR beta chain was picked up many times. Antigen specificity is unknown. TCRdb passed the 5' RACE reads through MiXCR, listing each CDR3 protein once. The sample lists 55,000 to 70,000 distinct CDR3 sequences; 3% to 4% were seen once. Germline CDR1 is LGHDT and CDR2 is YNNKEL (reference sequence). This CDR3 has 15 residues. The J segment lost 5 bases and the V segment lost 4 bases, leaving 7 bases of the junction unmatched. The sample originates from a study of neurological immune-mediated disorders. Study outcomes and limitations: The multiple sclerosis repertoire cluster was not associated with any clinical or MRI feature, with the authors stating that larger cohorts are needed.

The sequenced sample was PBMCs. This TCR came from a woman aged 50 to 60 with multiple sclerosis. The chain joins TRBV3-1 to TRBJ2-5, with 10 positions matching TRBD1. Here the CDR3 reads CASSPRTGGGETQYF. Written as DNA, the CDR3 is TGTGCCAGCAGCCCCCGGACAGGGGGAGGTGAGACCCAGTACTTC.